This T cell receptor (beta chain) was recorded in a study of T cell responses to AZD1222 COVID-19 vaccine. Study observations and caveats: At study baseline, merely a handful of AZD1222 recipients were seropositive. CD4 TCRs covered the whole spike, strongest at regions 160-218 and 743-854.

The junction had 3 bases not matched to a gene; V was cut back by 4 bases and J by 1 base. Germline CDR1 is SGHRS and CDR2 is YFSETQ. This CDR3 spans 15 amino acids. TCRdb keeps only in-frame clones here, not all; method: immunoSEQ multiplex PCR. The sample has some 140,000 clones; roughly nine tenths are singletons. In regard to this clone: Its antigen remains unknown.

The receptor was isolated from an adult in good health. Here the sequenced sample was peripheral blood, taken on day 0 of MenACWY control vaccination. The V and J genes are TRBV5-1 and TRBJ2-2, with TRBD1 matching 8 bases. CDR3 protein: CASSPGQGNTGELFF. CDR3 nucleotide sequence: TGCGCCAGCAGCCCTGGACAGGGGAACACCGGGGAGCTGTTTTTT.